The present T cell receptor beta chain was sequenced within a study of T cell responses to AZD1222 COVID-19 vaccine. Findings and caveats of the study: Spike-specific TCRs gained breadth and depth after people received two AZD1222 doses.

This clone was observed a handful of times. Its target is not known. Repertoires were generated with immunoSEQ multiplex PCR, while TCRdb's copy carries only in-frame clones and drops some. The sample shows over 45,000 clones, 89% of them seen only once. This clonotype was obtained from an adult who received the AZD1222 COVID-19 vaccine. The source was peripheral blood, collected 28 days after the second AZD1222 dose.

The CDR3 reads CASSPNEGYGYTF. In nucleotides, the CDR3 is TGTGCCAGCAGCCCGAATGAAGGGTACGGCTACACCTTC. V is TRBV14 and J is TRBJ1-2; no firm D call. Germline assignment: CDR1 SGHDN and CDR2 FVKESK. Trimming left V 4 bases short and J 8 bases short, with 14 bases between. This CDR3 spans 13 amino acids.